The subject of this entry is one TCR beta chain. Within the sample, other DNA sequences also encode this same CDR3. The sample comes from a study of PD-L1 blockade in urothelial cancer. Study overall: About 90% of the 29 patients were men with bladder-origin urothelial cancer. Blood gave a median approximately 150,000 T cells.

The CDR3 consists of 15 residues. The germline V gene has CDR1 MNHEY and CDR2 SMNVEV (reference sequence). Trimming removed 3 bases from V and 8 bases from J; junction bases left unmatched: 6. The assay was immunoSEQ multiplex PCR, and TCRdb's table has in-frame clones only and misses some. The sample yields 50,000 or so clones, 75% to 90% seen once. Time point of the sample: peripheral blood 6 weeks after treatment start. The sequence derives from a man aged 60 to 69 with urothelial cancer. This sample comprised PBMCs, obtained around atezolizumab (anti-PD-L1) treatment. V and J are TRBV27 and TRBJ1-4; TRBD1 matches 10 bases. CDR3 residues: CASSFGTGVGEKLFF. The DNA for the CDR3 is TGTGCCAGCAGTTTCGGGACAGGGGTAGGGGAAAAACTGTTTTTT.